Only one count was recorded for the clone carrying this T cell receptor (beta chain). The source of the sample is a study of blood T cell repertoires in COVID-19. Overall study: Both acute and convalescent COVID-19 samples were obtained from the United States, Italy and Spain. In each case, the material was cDNA or gDNA derived from T cells, B-cell-depleted T cells, or PBMCs.

The V gene lost 4 bases and the J gene lost 14 bases, with 12 bases spanning the gap. The CDR3 runs 12 residues. As originally analysed: Amplification with reference gene primers provided the estimates of nucleated cell counts. Data came from immunoSEQ multiplex PCR; TCRdb stores just in-frame clones and leaves some out. V, J and clone size reflect that table, while D and trimming were determined from the DNA. Of some 270,000 clones listed, approximately 86% were seen once; the top ten hold 0.87%. This clonotype originated in a human donor with COVID-19, enrolled during active disease. The donor label of this sample is uncertain. This chain connects TRBV12-3 or TRBV12-4 to TRBJ1-6, with a possible D match to TRBD1 (5 bases). The sample taken for sequencing was peripheral blood. CDR3 protein: CASSSRPGALHF. CDR3 DNA: TGTGCCAGCAGTTCCCGGCCGGGGGCCCTCCACTTT.